This TCR beta chain was captured in a study of blood T cell repertoires in COVID-19. Turning to the study itself: Nucleic acid was either cDNA or gDNA, and it came from T cells, B-cell-depleted T cells, or PBMCs.

As handled by the study authors: Counts of nucleated cells, estimated from reference gene primer amplification, were obtained. Profiling relied on immunoSEQ multiplex PCR, and the TCRdb table lists in-frame clones only, not all of them. V, J and clone size were drawn from that table, and D and trimming were deduced from the DNA. The table includes some 65,000 clones, 85% to 90% detected once. Germline V lookup: CDR1 SGDLS, CDR2 YYNGEE. V was pared by 3 bases and J by 7 bases, with 4 bases of the junction left unmatched. The CDR3 is made up of 15 amino acids. The clonotype originates from an elderly woman with active COVID-19. The chain is built from TRBV9 and TRBJ2-2, with TRBD2 identical over 12 bases. Sequenced input: peripheral blood. CDR3 DNA sequence: TGTGCCAGCAGCGAAACTAGCGGGGGGTACGGGGAGCTGTTTTTT. Translating it yields CASSETSGGYGELFF.